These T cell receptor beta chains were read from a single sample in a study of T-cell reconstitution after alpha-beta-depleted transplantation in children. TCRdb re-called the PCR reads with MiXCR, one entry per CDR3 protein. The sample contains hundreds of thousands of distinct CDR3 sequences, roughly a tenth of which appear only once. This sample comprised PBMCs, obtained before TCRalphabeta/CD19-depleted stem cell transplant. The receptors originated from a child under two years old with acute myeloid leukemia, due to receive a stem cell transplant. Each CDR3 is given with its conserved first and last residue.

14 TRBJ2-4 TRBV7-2 CASSPQTLSGIQYF
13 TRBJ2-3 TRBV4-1 CASRVASTDTQYF
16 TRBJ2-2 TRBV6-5 CASSFSRTGRTGELFF
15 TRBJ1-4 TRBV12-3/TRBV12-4 CASRINRASNEKLFF
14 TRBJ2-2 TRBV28 CASSPASNTGELFF
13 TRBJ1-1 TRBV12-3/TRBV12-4 CASSSPPNTEAFF
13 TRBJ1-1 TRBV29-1 CSVCRGLNTEAFF
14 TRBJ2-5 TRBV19 CASSMRQGTGTQYF
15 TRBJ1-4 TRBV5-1 CASSPGQASNEKLFF
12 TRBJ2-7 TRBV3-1 CASSHFSYEQYF
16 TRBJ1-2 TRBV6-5 CASSSKAPPGAYGYTF
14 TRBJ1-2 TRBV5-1 CASSLEVGSYGYTF
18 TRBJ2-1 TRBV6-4 CASSDSSGGPPPYNEQFF
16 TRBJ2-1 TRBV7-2 CASSAAGTLGHNEQFF
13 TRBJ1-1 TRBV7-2 CASSLVGRRYAFF
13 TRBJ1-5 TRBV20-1 CSARDLLGQPQHF
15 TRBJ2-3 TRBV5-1 CASSLGLAGTDTQYF
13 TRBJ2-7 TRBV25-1 CASSGTGPYEQYF
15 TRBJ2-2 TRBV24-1 CATSEGLVSTGELFF
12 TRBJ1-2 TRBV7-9 CASSLGEYGYTF
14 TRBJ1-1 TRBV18 CASSPLPANTEAFF
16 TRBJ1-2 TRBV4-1 CASSQAGTGTNYGYTF
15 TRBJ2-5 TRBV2 CATGGQGLGQETQYF
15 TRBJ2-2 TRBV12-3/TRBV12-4 CASSWTGTLTGELFF
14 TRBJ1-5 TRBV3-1 CASSQVANNQPQHF
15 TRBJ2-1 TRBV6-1 CASTGLAGAYNEQFF
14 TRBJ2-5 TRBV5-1 CASSLVTFQETQYF
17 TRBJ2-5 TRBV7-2 CASSLALLREGGETQYF
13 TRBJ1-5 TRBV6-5 CASRPEGRKPQHF
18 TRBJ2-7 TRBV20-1 CSARGLAGGSLKPYEQYF
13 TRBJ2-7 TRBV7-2 CASSSLQGNEQYF
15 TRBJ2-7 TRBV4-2 CASSQGNSGSYEQYF
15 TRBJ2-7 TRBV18 CASSPGPISSYEQYF
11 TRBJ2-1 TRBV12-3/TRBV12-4 CASTRGGEQFF
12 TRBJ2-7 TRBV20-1 CSARGTSYEQYF
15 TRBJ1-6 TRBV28 CASREQGIYNSPLHF
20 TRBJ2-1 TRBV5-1 CASSTYRPRTSGGAHNEQFF
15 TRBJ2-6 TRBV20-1 CSARDQYSGANVLTF
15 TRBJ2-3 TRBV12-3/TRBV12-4 CASSLVLAHTDTQYF